A single sample is the source of the 19 T cell receptor beta chains below, sequenced in a study of T cells in Graves' hyperthyroidism and ophthalmopathy. RNA transcripts gave rise to amplified TCR beta CDR3 regions. The TCR CDR3 first-round RT-PCR relied on the HTBI primer set. TCRdb reprocessed the multiplex PCR reads via MiXCR and lists one record per CDR3 protein. This sample carries approximately 210,000 distinct CDR3 sequences, 15% to 20% of them seen once, and the ten largest clones take approximately 46%. The sample consisted of blood. The origin of the receptors is a man over 45 with Graves' hyperthyroidism.

This clonotype was observed at least ten times. The chain links TRBV6-1 to TRBJ2-3; 10 bases are a match to TRBD2. Germline assignment: CDR1 MNHNS and CDR2 SASEGT. CDR3 length equals 16 residues. V lost 8 bases and J lost 3; bases outside the gene matches: 11. The CDR3 nucleotides are TGTGCCAGCCAGGGAACAGCTAGCGGGAGTACAGATACGCAGTATTTT. Amino acids: CASQGTASGSTDTQYF.

The V gene is TRBV28, the J gene TRBJ2-7, with D possibly called TRBD1 or TRBD2 (5 bases each). Germline V lookup: CDR1 MDHEN, CDR2 SYDVKM. The CDR3 has 14 residues. Trimming left V 4 bases short and J 1 base short, with 11 bases between. CDR3 region: CASSWDARSYEQYF. CDR3 bases: TGTGCCAGCAGTTGGGACGCCAGATCCTACGAGCAGTACTTC.

This clonotype has ten or more counts. This rearrangement joins TRBV27 to TRBJ1-1, with 7 bases aligning to TRBD1. The trim removed 2 bases at V and 10 bases at J, leaving 7 bases unmatched. The CDR3 length is 13 residues. Germline CDR1 MNHEY, CDR2 SMNVEV (reference sequence). This chain's CDR3 is CASSLNRQGSAFF. CDR3 in DNA: TGTGCCAGCAGTTTAAATAGACAGGGTTCAGCTTTCTTT.

This clonotype was recorded many times. CDR3 in DNA: TGTGCCAGCAGCAAACTAGCGGGAACCTACAATGAGCAGTTCTTC. This translates into CASSKLAGTYNEQFF. The V gene is TRBV7-9, the J gene TRBJ2-1; TRBD2 matches at 10 bases. J gave up 2 bases and V 5 bases, and 3 bases lay outside the gene matches. The CDR3 length is 15 residues. Germline values: CDR1 SEHNR, CDR2 FQNEAQ (reference sequence).

This sequence joins TRBV9 and TRBJ2-3, with a tentative D call TRBD1 (5 bases). Per the germline V gene, CDR1 is SGDLS and CDR2 is YYNGEE. This CDR3 is 15 amino acids long. The V end was cut by 0 bases, the J end by 5 bases, with 13 bases between. CDR3 nucleotides: TGTGCCAGCAGCGTAGAGGGGCTAGTGGTAGATACGCAGTATTTT. This translates into CASSVEGLVVDTQYF. The full variable domain, completed using reference TRBV9 and TRBJ2-3, is DSGVTQTPKHLITATGQRVTLRCSPRSGDLSVYWYQQSLDQGLQFLIQYYNGEERAKGNILERFSAQQFPDLHSELNLSSLELGDSALYFCASSVEGLVVDTQYFGPGTRLTVL.

This clonotype was seen a handful of times. V usage is TRBV3-1 and J usage is TRBJ2-1; weak D call: TRBD2 (6 bases). The CDR3 contains 17 residues. Germline V gene sequence: CDR1 LGHDT, CDR2 YNNKEL (reference sequence). Trimming took off 4 bases at V and 4 bases at J, with 20 bases between the two ends. In DNA, the CDR3 is TGTGCCAGCAGCCCCCCGGTGAGTAGCGGACTATACAATGAGCAGTTCTTC. It codes for CASSPPVSSGLYNEQFF.

Ten or more counts support this clonotype. This chain connects TRBV3-1 to TRBJ2-4; D might be TRBD2 (6 bases). Trimming removed 1 base from V and 0 bases from J, with 10 bases in between. Germline V gene lookup returns CDR1 LGHDT and CDR2 YNNKEL (reference sequence). This CDR3 contains 16 residues. CDR3 sequence: CASSQATGLAKNIQYF. Here the CDR3 DNA reads TGTGCCAGCAGCCAAGCAACGGGACTAGCCAAAAACATTCAGTACTTC.

The rearrangement links TRBV20-1 to TRBJ1-3, with a weak D call TRBD1 (6 bases). Germline V gene lookup returns CDR1 DFQATT and CDR2 SNEGSKA (reference sequence). This CDR3 has 17 residues. V lost 1 base to trimming and J lost 0 bases, with 16 bases between them. CDR3 residues: CSARVGGQIGSGNTIYF. CDR3 DNA: TGCAGTGCTAGAGTAGGAGGACAGATCGGCTCTGGAAACACCATATATTTT.

There are a few counts of this clonotype. The chain carries TRBV20-1 and TRBJ1-2; 8 positions match TRBD1. Trimming removed 4 bases from V and 6 bases from J; junction bases left unmatched: 13. The CDR3 extends over 15 amino acids. Germline CDR1 is DFQATT and CDR2 is SNEGSKA (reference sequence). CDR3 protein: CSATPSDRVDNGYTF. CDR3 bases: TGCAGTGCTACTCCTTCGGACAGGGTCGACAATGGCTACACCTTC.

The chain carries TRBV5-4 and TRBJ2-7, with 8 bases matching TRBD2. The germline V gene has CDR1 SGHNT and CDR2 YYREEE (reference sequence). The CDR3 contains 14 residues. V was pared by 1 base and J by 4 bases, with 4 bases of the junction left unmatched. The CDR3: CASSLSGSGYEQYF. CDR3 sequence (DNA): TGTGCCAGCAGCTTGAGCGGGAGTGGGTACGAGCAGTACTTC.

Worth noting for this clonotype: One junction end does not reproduce the germline sequence, and a read error may be involved. This rearrangement joins TRBV11-2 to TRBJ2-1, with 12 nucleotides matching TRBD2. Germline V lookup: CDR1 SGHAT, CDR2 FQNNGV. The CDR3 totals 15 residues. The CDR3 nucleotides are TGTGCCGGCAGCCACCGGACTAGCGGGATCAATGAGCAGTCCTTC. It yields the protein CAGSHRTSGINEQSF.

This chain uses TRBV10-3 with TRBJ2-2, with 7 bases aligning to TRBD2. The germline V gene encodes CDR1 ENHRY and CDR2 SYGVKD. The junction had 5 bases not matched to a gene; V was cut back by 3 bases and J by 7 bases. The CDR3 consists of 14 residues. CDR3 nucleotides: TGTGCCATCAGTGAAAGCGGGATTGTCGGGGAGCTGTTTTTT. Protein sequence: CAISESGIVGELFF.

This clonotype was detected a few times. V and J are TRBV24-1 and TRBJ2-5; a weak D match, TRBD2 (5 bases). Trimming pared 4 bases from V and 0 bases from J, leaving 11 bases between. The length of the CDR3 is 15 residues. Germline CDR1 and CDR2: KGHDR and SFDVKD. The CDR3 nucleotides read TGTGCCACCAGTGACCGGACTTCGTACCAAGAGACCCAGTACTTC. Translated, it gives CATSDRTSYQETQYF.

As for this clonotype: Just one base apart from a much larger clone, this may be a read error. This chain links TRBV6-1 with TRBJ2-6; D gene ambiguous. CDR1 and CDR2 (germline): MNHNS, SASEGT. The CDR3 runs to 15 residues. Trimming took off 5 bases at V and 4 bases at J, with 12 bases between the two ends. The CDR3 nucleotides are TGTGCCAGCAGTCACCAAGAATCCGGGGCCAACGTCCTGACTTTC. It translates to CASSHQESGANVLTF.

In this sample, this clonotype turned up a few times. The CDR3 is CASSQVMRFRARNTEAFF. DNA for the CDR3: TGTGCCAGCAGCCAAGTAATGCGGTTCAGGGCTCGGAACACTGAAGCTTTCTTT. This chain links TRBV3-1 with TRBJ1-1; a possible D gene is TRBD1 (5 bases). The germline gives CDR1 LGHDT, CDR2 YNNKEL (reference sequence). This CDR3 has 18 residues. Trimming left V 1 base short and J 1 base short, with 19 bases between.

With regard to this clonotype: This could be a read error, since a much larger clone is one nucleotide away. The J gene is TRBJ2-5, the V gene TRBV12-3 or TRBV12-4; 8 nucleotides align to TRBD2. CDR3 length: 17 residues. The CDR3 loop is CASSPLSGRGVQGTQYF. The CDR3 DNA reads as TGTGCCAGCAGTCCCCTTAGCGGGCGGGGGGTACAAGGGACCCAGTACTTC.

The rearrangement joins TRBV14 to TRBJ2-5, with D possibly TRBD2 on 6 matching bases. Germline-derived CDR1 and CDR2 are SGHDN and FVKESK. The CDR3 length is 15 residues. Trimming removed 4 bases from V and 0 bases from J, with 12 bases in between. CDR3 in amino acids: CASSRRDWYQETQYF. CDR3 in DNA: TGTGCCAGCAGCCGCCGGGACTGGTACCAAGAGACCCAGTACTTC.

This clonotype was found many times. V is TRBV12-3 or TRBV12-4 and J is TRBJ2-3, with 8 nucleotides matching TRBD1. The CDR3 has 14 amino acids. The V and J ends lost 6 bases and 3 bases, in that order; junction bases with no gene match: 5. In DNA, the CDR3 is TGTGCCAGCAGCAATACAGGGGGAACAGATACGCAGTATTTT. Translated, it gives CASSNTGGTDTQYF.

There are many counts of this clonotype. The chain uses TRBV27 and TRBJ2-7; D might be TRBD2 (5 bases). CDR3 size: 13 residues. The V end was cut by 3 bases, the J end by 6 bases, with 12 bases between. CDR1 and CDR2 (germline): MNHEY, SMNVEV (reference sequence). The CDR3 sequence: CASSLSNGGEQYF. CDR3 coding DNA: TGTGCCAGCAGTTTGAGCAATGGAGGCGAGCAGTACTTC.